The 10 T cell receptor beta chains below were found in one sample sequenced in a study of T-cell reconstitution after alpha-beta-depleted transplantation in children. TCRbeta library preparation incorporated unique molecular identifiers. TCRdb re-called the PCR reads through MiXCR, storing one row per CDR3 protein. The sample carries more than 550,000 distinct CDR3 sequences, more than 9% recorded once. This specimen consisted of PBMCs from the stem cell graft donor, obtained from the stem cell graft. The receptors shown here come from a human donor who donated a stem cell graft to a child with acute myeloid leukemia.

This clonotype was found many times. The chain's CDR3 is CASSLVAQGGFSNQPQHF. The CDR3 DNA is TGTGCCAGCAGTCTAGTAGCGCAGGGGGGCTTCAGCAATCAGCCCCAGCATTTT. This rearrangement joins TRBV7-8 to TRBJ1-5; 7 bases fit TRBD1. The CDR3 runs to 18 residues. The germline V gene encodes CDR1 SGHVS and CDR2 FQNEAQ. V dropped 6 bases and J dropped 1; count of bases not matched to a gene: 15.

In its sample, this clonotype was seen once. The chain joins TRBV20-1 to TRBJ1-5; no clear D gene. The CDR3 is 15 amino acids. Trimming cost V 3 bases and J 3 bases, with 15 bases left between them. Germline CDR1 and CDR2: DFQATT and SNEGSKA (reference sequence). The CDR3 sequence is CSASEGGLSNQPQHF. The CDR3 nucleotides are TGCAGTGCTAGTGAAGGCGGGCTCTCCAATCAGCCCCAGCATTTT.

This clonotype has just a few counts. The chain has TRBV12-3 or TRBV12-4 and TRBJ2-1; TRBD2 matches 9 bases. The ends lost 0 bases at V and 9 bases at J; junction bases unmatched: 6. The CDR3 length is 15 residues. The CDR3 loop reads CASSLALSGSVEQFF. The DNA of the CDR3 is TGTGCCAGCAGTTTAGCGCTTAGCGGGAGTGTTGAGCAGTTCTTC.

This clonotype showed up just a few times. This rearrangement joins TRBV29-1 to TRBJ1-1; D is unresolved. The ends were cut back, 3 bases at V and 0 bases at J, with 8 bases in the middle. There are 13 residues in the CDR3. Germline loops: CDR1 SQVTM, CDR2 ANQGSEA. CDR3 nucleotides: TGCAGCGTTGATCCCAGTGTGAACACTGAAGCTTTCTTT. It translates to CSVDPSVNTEAFF.

V usage is TRBV25-1 and J usage is TRBJ2-1; D is ambiguous. Germline CDR1 and CDR2: MGHDK and SYGVNS. There are 14 residues in the CDR3. V was clipped by 0 bases and J by 7 bases, with 10 bases between them. CDR3 amino acids: CASSEYPEFNEQFF. The CDR3 bases are TGTGCCAGCAGTGAATATCCGGAGTTTAATGAGCAGTTCTTC.

This clonotype was observed a handful of times. This chain connects TRBV10-3 to TRBJ2-2, with 10 bases identical to TRBD1. The V and J ends lost 10 bases and 7 bases, in that order; junction bases with no gene match: 12. The germline CDR1 and CDR2 sequences are ENHRY and SYGVKD. The CDR3 has 15 residues. CDR3 sequence: CATSTDRGSDGELFF. The CDR3 DNA is TGTGCCACCTCGACGGACAGGGGGTCCGACGGGGAGCTGTTTTTT.

This clonotype was found a few times. This chain uses TRBV6-2 or TRBV6-3 with TRBJ2-6, with D unclear. V was clipped by 3 bases and J by 2 bases, with 14 bases between them. The germline gives CDR1 MNHEY, CDR2 SVGEGT. This CDR3 has 17 residues. CDR3 sequence (DNA): TGTGCCAGCAGTTATTGGGCAACAAGCACTGGGGCCAACGTCCTGACTTTC. Translation: CASSYWATSTGANVLTF.

There are a few counts of this clonotype. V and J are TRBV5-1 and TRBJ1-6, with D hard to call. This CDR3 spans 15 amino acids. Germline V gene data show CDR1 as SGHRS and CDR2 as YFSETQ. Trimming took 0 bases from V and 5 from J, leaving 9 bases between them. CDR3 nucleotides: TGCGCCAGCAGCTTGGGGAGTGGGAATAATTCACCCCTCCACTTT. Translation gives CASSLGSGNNSPLHF.

This clonotype has just a few counts. J is TRBJ1-6 and V is TRBV12-3 or TRBV12-4; D not resolved. Trimming removed 1 base from V and 3 bases from J, with 10 bases in between. This CDR3 region has 16 residues. The CDR3: CASSLEGLDYNSPLHF. CDR3 DNA sequence: TGTGCCAGCAGTTTAGAAGGGTTGGACTATAATTCACCCCTCCACTTT.

The rearrangement joins TRBV7-2 to TRBJ1-5, with D possibly being TRBD1 (6 bases). Germline V gene data show CDR1 as SGHTA and CDR2 as FQGNSA. Deletions cut 4 bases from V and 4 bases from J, with 20 bases between. The CDR3 extends over 17 amino acids. CDR3 bases: TGTGCCAGCAGCTCGACCCGGACAGTCGGGTCAAATCAGCCCCAGCATTTT. Translation gives CASSSTRTVGSNQPQHF.